The 19 T cell receptor beta chains below all came from one sample that was sequenced in a study of beta chain features in type 1 diabetes (dated by TCRdb to 2017 to 2018). Preparation of the library involved the immunoSEQ multiplex PCR assay. All of the isolated RNA was reverse transcribed with the High Capacity cDNA Reverse Transcription Kit, so expressed TCRB transcripts were sequenced. TCRdb holds this immuneACCESS table with in-frame rearrangements only. Some clones are missing; in checked studies, unresolved V genes explain under half, and the rest has no known cause. Here the sample has roughly 700,000 clones; around an eighth occur a single time. The leading ten clones occupy 0.02% to 0.025% of the sample. Antigens for these TCRs are unknown. Results the study describes overall, beyond this receptor: In all four CD4+ subsets, TCRB CDR3 length was moderately but significantly shorter in type 1 diabetes patients.

The sequenced sample was naive CD4+ T cells from blood. The cell subset or site label for this specimen denotes: true naive CD4+ T cells. All receptors derive from a young man with type 1 diabetes.

The chain uses TRBV30 and TRBJ1-2; D remains ambiguous. The CDR3 has 16 residues. Trimming left V 4 bases short and J 2 bases short, with 20 bases between. CDR1 is GTSNPN, CDR2 SVGIG, per germline (reference sequence). The CDR3 reads CAWNRKDSLANYGYTF. DNA for the CDR3: TGTGCCTGGAATCGAAAGGACTCGTTGGCCAACTATGGCTACACCTTC.

The CDR3 loop is CASSLGQGDSYEQYF. CDR3 in DNA: TGTGCCAGCAGCCTCGGACAGGGGGACTCCTACGAGCAGTACTTC. This chain links TRBV7-9 with TRBJ2-7; 10 nucleotides match TRBD1. The germline CDR1 and CDR2 sequences are SEHNR and FQNEAQ (reference sequence). Trimming at V came to 5 bases and at J to 0 bases, leaving 4 bases not matched to a gene. The CDR3 runs to 15 residues.

V and J are TRBV7-9 and TRBJ2-7, with a tentative D call TRBD1 (5 bases). This CDR3 is built from 11 residues. Germline-derived CDR1 and CDR2 are SEHNR and FQNEAQ (reference sequence). V shed 7 bases and J shed 6 bases, with 10 bases lying between them. The CDR3 nucleotides are TGTGCCAGCAACTCAAGGGGCGAGCAGTACTTC. As protein: CASNSRGEQYF.

The V and J genes are TRBV6-1 and TRBJ1-2; TRBD1 might be the D (5 bases). Germline loops: CDR1 MNHNS, CDR2 SASEGT. V gave up 4 bases and J gave up 5 bases, with 8 bases separating them. The CDR3 consists of 12 residues. In DNA form, the CDR3 reads TGTGCCAGCAGTGGAACAGGATATGGCTACACCTTC. Protein: CASSGTGYGYTF.

This clone was found once. The chain joins TRBV4-1 to TRBJ2-7, with a tentative D call TRBD1 (6 bases). V was cut by 3 bases and J by 0 bases, with 12 bases left in between. The CDR3 extends over 15 amino acids. Germline assignment: CDR1 MGHRA and CDR2 YSYEKL. Here the CDR3 reads CASSHTGSLSYEQYF. CDR3 DNA sequence: TGCGCCAGCAGCCATACAGGGAGCCTCTCCTACGAGCAGTACTTC.

This clone was observed a few times. This chain uses TRBV6-1 with TRBJ2-7; D perhaps matches TRBD2 (6 bases). The CDR3 runs to 12 residues. In germline, CDR1 is MNHNS, CDR2 SASEGT. V was trimmed by 2 bases and J by 9 bases, leaving 11 bases between them. The CDR3 sequence is CASSEIGGTQYF. CDR3 coding DNA: TGTGCCAGCAGTGAAATCGGGGGTACGCAGTACTTC.

V gene TRBV2 combines with J gene TRBJ2-3; 9 bases match TRBD2. Germline V gene lookup returns CDR1 SNHLY and CDR2 FYNNEI. V lost 6 bases and J lost 2; bases outside the gene matches: 3. This CDR3 region has 14 residues. The CDR3 reads CASRASGDTDTQYF. The CDR3 bases are TGTGCCAGCAGGGCTAGCGGGGACACAGATACGCAGTATTTT. The complete variable domain, with remaining parts taken from reference TRBV2 and TRBJ2-3, reads EPEVTQTPSHQVTQMGQEVILRCVPISNHLYFYWYRQILGQKVEFLVSFYNNEISEKSEIFDDQFSVERPDGSNFTLKIRSTKLEDSAMYFCASRASGDTDTQYFGPGTRLTVL.

The CDR3 DNA sequence: TGCAGCGCCTCTGCTGCCGGAAATGAAAAACTGTTTTTT. It encodes CSASAAGNEKLFF. The genes are TRBV29-1 and TRBJ1-4; D is ambiguous. CDR3 size: 13 residues. Germline CDR1 SQVTM, CDR2 ANQGSEA. The germline V and J ends were trimmed by 7 bases and 5 bases, with 14 bases remaining between them.

The CDR3 protein is CSVGFGGLSSYNEQFF. CDR3 bases: TGCAGCGTTGGATTCGGGGGGTTGAGCTCCTACAATGAGCAGTTCTTC. The chain joins TRBV29-1 to TRBJ2-1; 7 bases fit TRBD2. The germline gives CDR1 SQVTM, CDR2 ANQGSEA. Losses at the gene ends were 4 bases for V and 0 bases for J; bases not matched to a gene: 9. CDR3 length: 16 residues.

The chain is built from TRBV27 and TRBJ1-1; 7 bases line up with TRBD1. CDR1 and CDR2 (germline): MNHEY, SMNVEV (reference sequence). The CDR3 covers 15 residues. V lost 2 bases, J lost 1 base, and 4 bases stayed unmatched. The CDR3 here is CASSLTGTANTEAFF. CDR3 coding DNA: TGTGCCAGCAGTTTAACCGGGACAGCGAACACTGAAGCTTTCTTT.

The chain uses TRBV15 and TRBJ2-1; D unresolved. Germline values: CDR1 LNHNV, CDR2 YYDKDF (reference sequence). V was trimmed by 8 bases and J by 2 bases, leaving 19 bases between them. The CDR3 covers 16 residues. This CDR3 reads CATGISGGFPYNEQFF. The CDR3 nucleotides are TGTGCCACCGGGATATCGGGCGGATTTCCCTACAATGAGCAGTTCTTC.

This clone occurred a few times. This chain joins TRBV19 and TRBJ2-7; D might be TRBD1 or TRBD2, each matching 5 bases. The CDR3 extends over 14 amino acids. Trimming took 3 bases from V and 2 from J, leaving 11 bases between them. The germline V gene has CDR1 LNHDA and CDR2 SQIVND (reference sequence). In nucleotides, the CDR3 is TGTGCCAGTAGTATCCCCGGGGCCACCTACGAGCAGTACTTC. Protein: CASSIPGATYEQYF.

This clone was found a few times. This sequence joins TRBV4-1 and TRBJ1-2, with TRBD1 identical over 10 bases. CDR1 and CDR2 from the germline V gene are MGHRA and YSYEKL. The CDR3 has 16 amino acids. With V trimmed by 3 bases and J by 0 bases, 4 bases remained unmatched. This CDR3 reads CASSQGQGISNYGYTF. In nucleotides, the CDR3 is TGCGCCAGCAGCCAGGGACAGGGGATTTCTAACTATGGCTACACCTTC.

The rearrangement links TRBV7-2 to TRBJ2-1, with 9 positions matching TRBD2. Looked up from germline, CDR1 is SGHTA and CDR2 is FQGNSA. The V segment lost 5 bases and the J segment 4 bases; nucleotides outside the gene matches: 6. This CDR3 comprises 15 residues. Here the CDR3 DNA reads TGTGCCAGCAGCCCGCGGGGGGGCCGGTACAATGAGCAGTTCTTC. Amino acids: CASSPRGGRYNEQFF.

This sequence joins TRBV19 and TRBJ1-1; maybe TRBD1 (5 bases). The CDR3 has 13 amino acids. Germline CDR1 and CDR2: LNHDA and SQIVND (reference sequence). V gave up 8 bases and J gave up 0 bases, with 10 bases separating them. CDR3 DNA: TGTGCCAGTCTCGAGGGGCTGAACACTGAAGCTTTCTTT. Translation gives CASLEGLNTEAFF.

The chain has TRBV28 and TRBJ2-1; possibly TRBD1 for D (6 bases). Germline assignment: CDR1 MDHEN and CDR2 SYDVKM. Between the trimmed V and J ends, which lost 6 bases and 4 bases, there was a span of 13 bases. The CDR3 runs to 14 residues. The CDR3 DNA follows: TGTGCCAGCAGCGAAACAGGGAATTACAATGAGCAGTTCTTC. Its protein is CASSETGNYNEQFF.

The J gene is TRBJ2-3, the V gene TRBV9; 8 bases align to TRBD2. V lost 6 bases, J lost 5 bases, and 11 bases stayed unmatched. This CDR3 contains 15 residues. Germline CDR1 SGDLS, CDR2 YYNGEE. CDR3 nucleotide sequence: TGTGCCAGCAACGAAGCGGGGGCCTCCGAAGATACGCAGTATTTT. Its translation is CASNEAGASEDTQYF.

The chain links TRBV7-2 to TRBJ1-2; D possibly corresponds to TRBD1 (5 bases). Germline-derived CDR1 and CDR2 are SGHTA and FQGNSA. V lost 2 bases, J lost 7 bases, and 11 bases lay in between. The CDR3 sequence is 13 residues long. The CDR3 sequence: CASSLLWDGGYTF. DNA of the CDR3: TGTGCCAGCAGCTTATTGTGGGACGGTGGCTACACCTTC.

V and J are TRBV2 and TRBJ1-1; TRBD1 aligns across 7 bases. V shed 7 bases and J 4 bases; nucleotides not matched to a gene: 12. CDR1 and CDR2 (germline): SNHLY, FYNNEI. The CDR3 consists of 15 residues. This CDR3 is CASTGLGTVTTEAFF. The CDR3 DNA reads as TGTGCCAGCACTGGTCTCGGGACAGTGACCACTGAAGCTTTCTTT.